Shown below are 17 T cell receptor beta chains from a single sample sequenced in a study of blood T cell repertoires in COVID-19. Data came from immunoSEQ multiplex PCR; TCRdb stores just in-frame clones and leaves some out. The table shows roughly 300,000 clones, with just over 90% occurring only once. The source material was PBMCs or T cells enriched from blood (not recorded which). These receptors were collected from a woman aged 40 to 55 with acute COVID-19.

This clone appeared once. The chain uses TRBV19 and TRBJ2-2; TRBD1 matches at 7 bases. This CDR3 has 15 residues. Looked up from germline, CDR1 is LNHDA and CDR2 is SQIVND (reference sequence). V lost 3 bases, J lost 5 bases, and 6 bases stayed unmatched. The DNA of the CDR3 is TGTGCCAGTAGTATTAACAGGGGACGAACCGGGGAGCTGTTTTTT. Translation: CASSINRGRTGELFF.

The chain uses TRBV27 and TRBJ2-7; TRBD2 matches 12 bases. Germline trimming cut 4 bases from V and 3 bases from J; bases unmatched to any gene: 7. The germline gives CDR1 MNHEY, CDR2 SMNVEV (reference sequence). The CDR3 length is 16 residues. Here the CDR3 reads CASSSPGTSGRYEQYF. The CDR3, as DNA: TGTGCCAGCAGTTCGCCCGGGACTAGCGGGCGCTACGAGCAGTACTTC.

Remarks on this clone: The sample holds other DNA sequences that translate to the same CDR3. The V call is TRBV28, the J call TRBJ1-2; 9 nucleotides line up with TRBD1. The V and J ends lost 8 bases and 3 bases, in that order; junction bases with no gene match: 1. The germline CDR1 and CDR2 sequences are MDHEN and SYDVKM. The CDR3 has 12 residues. In DNA, the CDR3 is TGTGCCAGCGGACAGGGGTACTATGGCTACACCTTC. Amino acid sequence: CASGQGYYGYTF.

The V gene is TRBV18, the J gene TRBJ2-2; 9 bases match TRBD1. CDR1 is KGHSH and CDR2 is LQKENI in the germline V gene. This CDR3 is built from 16 residues. The V segment lost 4 bases and the J segment 5 bases; nucleotides outside the gene matches: 8. The CDR3 loop reads CASSQLPQGATGELFF. The CDR3 coding sequence is TGTGCCAGCTCACAACTCCCACAGGGGGCGACCGGGGAGCTGTTTTTT.

Here the CDR3 reads CASSSQGQGRNTIYF. The CDR3, as DNA: TGTGCCAGCAGTTCACAGGGACAGGGGCGAAACACCATATATTTT. V is TRBV28 and J is TRBJ1-3; TRBD1 aligns across 10 bases. Germline V gene data show CDR1 as MDHEN and CDR2 as SYDVKM. The CDR3 is 15 amino acids. V shed 4 bases, J shed 5 bases, and the junction held 5 bases outside the gene matches.

This chain joins TRBV19 and TRBJ1-3, with D uncertain. The germline V gene has CDR1 LNHDA and CDR2 SQIVND (reference sequence). The ends were cut back, 3 bases at V and 0 bases at J, with 15 bases in the middle. This CDR3 comprises 17 residues. The DNA of the CDR3 is TGTGCCAGTAGTATTTACAGTGGCCTTTACTCTGGAAACACCATATATTTT. The encoded protein is CASSIYSGLYSGNTIYF.

The rearrangement uses TRBV11-3 and TRBJ1-1; 7 bases match TRBD1. Germline CDR1 reads SGHNT; CDR2 reads YENEEA. The CDR3 covers 17 residues. The V gene end was trimmed by 5 bases and the J gene end by 5 bases; junction bases not matched to a gene: 17. The CDR3 bases are TGTGCCAGCAGCGGGATACAGGGTTCAGGGGGGAGGACTGAAGCTTTCTTT. Its translation: CASSGIQGSGGRTEAFF.

The chain combines TRBV5-4 with TRBJ2-3; 13 bases are shared with TRBD2. The CDR3 is 15 residues long. The junction had 5 bases not matched to a gene; V was cut back by 4 bases and J by 6 bases. The germline gives CDR1 SGHNT, CDR2 YYREEE (reference sequence). CDR3 bases: TGTGCCAGCAGCACGACTAGCGGGGGGCCTGATACGCAGTATTTT. Translating it yields CASSTTSGGPDTQYF.

V gene TRBV18 combines with J gene TRBJ1-1, with 7 nucleotides matching TRBD1. This CDR3 contains 16 residues. J gave up 4 bases and V 4 bases, and 12 bases lay outside the gene matches. CDR1 is KGHSH and CDR2 is LQKENI in the germline V gene. This chain's CDR3 is CASSRKTGSFATEAFF. The CDR3 bases are TGTGCCAGCTCACGCAAGACAGGGTCGTTCGCCACTGAAGCTTTCTTT. Combining the CDR3 with reference TRBV18 and TRBJ1-1 gives the whole variable domain NAGVMQNPRHLVRRRGQEARLRCSPMKGHSHVYWYRQLPEEGLKFMVYLQKENIIDESGMPKERFSAEFPKEGPSILRIQQVVRGDSAAYFCASSRKTGSFATEAFFGQGTRLTVV.

The CDR3 here is CASSPRETYEQYF. CDR3 bases: TGTGCCAGCAGCCCCAGGGAAACCTACGAGCAGTACTTC. The J gene is TRBJ2-7, the V gene TRBV7-9; a weak D match, TRBD1 (5 bases). V lost 5 bases and J lost 2, with 10 bases in between. Germline assignment: CDR1 SEHNR and CDR2 FQNEAQ (reference sequence). This CDR3 is 13 amino acids long.

The rearrangement links TRBV28 to TRBJ1-2; D unresolved. Per germline, CDR1 MDHEN and CDR2 SYDVKM. V was trimmed by 6 bases and J by 1 base, leaving 12 bases between them. This CDR3 comprises 14 residues. CDR3 coding DNA: TGTGCCAGCAGCTCCGGACTCTTTAACTATGGCTACACCTTC. Translating gives CASSSGLFNYGYTF.

The chain uses TRBV19 and TRBJ2-2; maybe TRBD1 (7 bases). CDR1 and CDR2 (germline): LNHDA, SQIVND (reference sequence). The CDR3 has 16 residues. V was pared by 7 bases and J by 3 bases, with 18 bases between. The CDR3 sequence is CASNRGGAGDTGELFF. The CDR3 nucleotides are TGTGCCAGTAACAGGGGCGGGGCAGGGGACACCGGGGAGCTGTTTTTT. Combining the CDR3 with reference TRBV19 and TRBJ2-2 gives the whole variable domain DGGITQSPKYLFRKEGQNVTLSCEQNLNHDAMYWYRQDPGQGLRLIYYSQIVNDFQKGDIAEGYSVSREKKESFPLTVTSAQKNPTAFYLCASNRGGAGDTGELFFGEGSRLTVL.

The rearrangement links TRBV6-5 to TRBJ1-5, with no clear D. This CDR3 is built from 14 residues. The V and J ends lost 0 bases and 8 bases respectively, with 11 bases between them. Per germline, CDR1 MNHEY and CDR2 SVGAGI. The CDR3 spells CASSYSGSAEPQHF. DNA for the CDR3: TGTGCCAGCAGTTACTCGGGCTCGGCCGAGCCCCAGCATTTT.

The V call is TRBV12-3 or TRBV12-4, the J call TRBJ1-2; the match to TRBD1 covers 7 bases. The CDR3 consists of 11 residues. The junction had 6 bases not matched to a gene; V was cut back by 7 bases and J by 10 bases. In nucleotides, the CDR3 is TGTGCCAGCACCAGGGACAGCCACTACACCTTC. It yields the protein CASTRDSHYTF.

DNA for the CDR3: TGCGCCAGCAGTCACCCGGACAGGGAGTACGAGCAGTACTTC. Amino acid sequence: CASSHPDREYEQYF. The chain couples TRBV23-1 to TRBJ2-7, with TRBD1 matching 8 bases. TRBV23-1 is flagged as an ORF with uncertain function. The CDR3 covers 14 residues. The junction had 5 bases not matched to a gene; V was cut back by 3 bases and J by 4 bases.

The chain carries TRBV24-1 and TRBJ2-1; a possible D gene is TRBD1 (6 bases). Germline V gene sequence: CDR1 KGHDR, CDR2 SFDVKD. The CDR3 consists of 13 residues. Trimming stripped 10 bases from V and 7 bases from J, with 16 bases between. This CDR3 reads CATRVGGSNEQFF. In DNA form, the CDR3 reads TGTGCCACGAGAGTTGGGGGCTCGAATGAGCAGTTCTTC.

The rearrangement uses TRBV4-2 and TRBJ2-5, with D perhaps matching TRBD2 (6 bases). Germline CDR1 and CDR2: LGHNA and YNFKEQ. Trimming cost V 0 bases and J 5 bases, with 13 bases left between them. CDR3 size: 15 residues. CDR3 sequence: CASSQDGRAVETQYF. Written as DNA, the CDR3 is TGTGCCAGCAGCCAAGACGGGAGAGCGGTGGAGACCCAGTACTTC.